Detailed here is one T cell receptor (beta chain). The specificity of this receptor is unknown. No base-level quality is on record; no much larger clone is a single base apart. The germline V gene specifies SGHAT as CDR1 and FQNNGV as CDR2. The CDR3, from cysteine to phenylalanine, totals 13 residues. Of the read, only the CDR3 DNA is kept; its 39 bases are in frame from base 1. Here V drops 5 bases and J drops 9 bases, and the junction holds 4 bases not matched to any gene. The trial excluded patients who had a history of autoimmune disease or who were on systemic immunosuppression. Peripheral blood for TCR sequencing was drawn from every dose cohort at baseline, at cycle 4 day 1 and at cycle 7 day 1. Samples came from an open-label, multicenter, first-in-human phase I dose-escalation trial of ivuxolimab. Adults with locally advanced or metastatic melanoma, renal cell, hepatocellular, or head and neck squamous cell carcinoma were enrolled in the trial. Before TCR sequencing, CD4+ T cells and CD8+ T cells were sorted from peripheral blood as separate populations.

The data derive from a study of OX40 agonist ivuxolimab in advanced cancers. Background on the whole study: Ivuxolimab was a fully human IgG2 agonistic monoclonal antibody targeting the costimulatory receptor OX40 (CD134). Intravenous ivuxolimab was administered to patients every 2 weeks at six dose levels: 0.01, 0.1, 0.3, 1.5, 3 and 10 mg/kg. Of the 52 patients in dose escalation, 19 had hepatocellular carcinoma, about 15 had melanoma, 9 had renal cell carcinoma and 9 had head and neck cancer. A male proportion of around 80% and a mean age of about 60 years, ranging from 23 to 79, were recorded for the dose-escalation cohort. Patients were allowed to have had prior anti-PD-1, anti-PD-L1 or anti-CTLA-4 therapy, and more than 30% of the dose-escalation patients had previously received checkpoint inhibitors. Partial responses occurred in three dose-escalation patients, of whom one had hepatocellular carcinoma and two had cutaneous melanoma. Peripheral TCRbeta sequencing was intended to test whether TCR sequence diversity was altered and clonal T-cell expansion was caused by ivuxolimab. The monotherapy dose-escalation portion (N of about 47 patients) of the phase I ivuxolimab trial is reported in the paper.

What the research found in general, with its limitations: In partial responders in the 0.1-3.0 mg/kg groups, normalized peripheral clonal expansion was found to be among the lowest, especially among CD8+ T cells. After ivuxolimab, more expanded clones were found on average in CD8+ T cells than in CD4+ T cells. The antigen specificity of the clonally expanded peripheral T cells was not determined. At doses from 0.1 to 3.0 mg/kg, clonal expansion was seen in both CD4+ and CD8+ blood T cells between baseline and week 6. Low levels of normalized T-cell clonal expansion were also seen in some nonresponding patients.

Genomic DNA was isolated from the sorted cells so that the TCRbeta CDR3 region could be sequenced. The immunoSEQ Assay was used for sequencing of TCRbeta CDR3 regions. TCRdb mirrors the immuneACCESS table, restricted to in-frame sequences. Some clones are absent from its copies; in checked studies, under half trace to an unresolved V gene, and the reason for the others is unknown. The sample contains about 35,000 clones, roughly 80% of them found a single time. 2% to 3% of the sample lies in the top ten. The sample was CD4+ or CD8+ T cells sorted from blood, taken in a trial of the OX40 agonist ivuxolimab. This chain joins TRBV11-2 to TRBJ1-6; 7 of the junction bases match TRBD1. The clonotype originates from an adult with an advanced solid tumor such as melanoma, head and neck, liver or kidney cancer. The CDR3: CASSLDRVSPLHF. In nucleotides, the sequence is TGTGCCAGCAGCCTTGACAGGGTTTCACCCCTCCACTTT.